The 23 T cell receptor beta chains presented below share a single source sample, sequenced in a study of CD8 T cells in Susac syndrome. RNA in amounts of about 0.5 to 1 ug was reverse transcribed with random hexamers. MiXCR, applied by TCRdb to the immunoSEQ multiplex PCR reads, yields one record per CDR3 protein. The repertoire includes about 53,000 distinct CDR3 sequences, just under 95% of them detected once, and about 0.75% sits in the top ten. The sample taken for sequencing was CD8+ T cells from PBMCs. These TCRs come from a human donor with Susac syndrome.

The genes are TRBV2 and TRBJ1-5, with unresolved D. Trimming took off 2 bases at V and 0 bases at J, with 17 bases between the two ends. The CDR3 covers 18 residues. CDR1 is SNHLY and CDR2 is FYNNEI in the germline V gene. CDR3 nucleotides: TGTGCCAGCAGTGAAAGGAGAGGGCACTCGTATAGCAATCAGCCCCAGCATTTT. It encodes CASSERRGHSYSNQPQHF.

Only one count was recorded for this clonotype. V is TRBV30 and J is TRBJ2-1, with 9 bases fitting TRBD2. CDR3 length equals 15 residues. CDR1 GTSNPN and CDR2 SVGIG come from the germline V gene (reference sequence). The J segment lost 5 bases and the V segment lost 1 base, leaving 6 bases of the junction unmatched. CDR3 protein: CAWSGGGGYHNEQFF. CDR3 DNA: TGTGCCTGGAGTGGCGGGGGGGGGTACCACAATGAGCAGTTCTTC. Filled out from reference TRBV30 and TRBJ2-1, the complete variable domain reads SQTIHQWPATLVQPVGSPLSLECTVEGTSNPNLYWYRQAAGRGLQLLFYSVGIGQISSEVPQNLSASRPQDRQFILSSKKLLLSDSGFYLCAWSGGGGYHNEQFFGPGTRLTVL.

The CDR3: CASNNRGDQPQHF. The DNA of the CDR3 is TGTGCCAGCAACAACAGGGGGGATCAGCCCCAGCATTTT. The chain employs TRBV6-5 and TRBJ1-5; TRBD1 aligns across 8 bases. The CDR3 is 13 amino acids. Per germline, CDR1 MNHEY and CDR2 SVGAGI. The V segment lost 7 bases and the J segment 5 bases; nucleotides outside the gene matches: 4.

The rearrangement uses TRBV10-2 and TRBJ1-2; D not resolved. V was trimmed by 2 bases and J by 7 bases, leaving 11 bases between them. This CDR3 is 13 amino acids long. CDR1 is WSHSY and CDR2 is SAAADI in the germline V gene. The CDR3 spells CASSEPLSVGYTF. The DNA of the CDR3 is TGCGCCAGCAGTGAGCCCCTATCGGTTGGCTACACCTTC.

CDR3 coding DNA: TGCAGTGCTAGCCCCGGCATGGAGACCCAGTACTTC. Protein: CSASPGMETQYF. The chain joins TRBV20-1 to TRBJ2-5; D unresolved. The CDR3 consists of 12 residues. V was shortened by 3 bases and J by 5 bases, with 10 bases between the two germline ends. Germline V gene lookup returns CDR1 DFQATT and CDR2 SNEGSKA (reference sequence).

The gene calls are TRBV9 and TRBJ2-3; D is undetermined. In germline, CDR1 is SGDLS, CDR2 YYNGEE. The CDR3 totals 14 residues. The germline V and J ends were trimmed by 6 bases and 4 bases, with 15 bases remaining between them. CDR3 in amino acids: CASTQDQKADTQYF. The CDR3 DNA reads TGTGCCAGCACCCAGGACCAAAAGGCAGATACGCAGTATTTT.

The V call is TRBV12-3 or TRBV12-4, the J call TRBJ2-3; no definite D call. The CDR3 has 12 residues. V lost 6 bases to trimming and J lost 6 bases, with 10 bases between them. In DNA, the CDR3 is TGTGCCAGCAGGGGGATTGAGGATACGCAGTATTTT. Protein sequence: CASRGIEDTQYF.

V gene TRBV6-5 combines with J gene TRBJ1-1, with TRBD1 as a possible D gene (6 bases). This CDR3 is built from 15 residues. CDR1 is MNHEY and CDR2 is SVGAGI in the germline V gene. V dropped 2 bases and J dropped 2 bases, with 12 bases sitting between them. The CDR3 nucleotides read TGTGCCAGCAGTTACGGGTCAGGGGCAAACACTGAAGCTTTCTTT. This sequence encodes CASSYGSGANTEAFF.

The J gene is TRBJ2-5, the V gene TRBV15; D might be TRBD2 (6 bases). CDR1 LNHNV and CDR2 YYDKDF come from the germline V gene (reference sequence). The V end lost 5 bases, the J end lost 2 bases, and 18 bases lay between the germline ends. The CDR3 consists of 16 residues. The DNA for the CDR3 is TGTGCCACCAGCGAAGGTCAGTCCGGGACTCAAGAGACCCAGTACTTC. The encoded protein is CATSEGQSGTQETQYF.

V is TRBV4-3 and J is TRBJ2-7, with 8 positions matching TRBD2. Germline CDR1 and CDR2: LGHNA and YSLEER. The length of the CDR3 is 14 residues. The V and J ends lost 0 bases and 4 bases, in that order; junction bases with no gene match: 2. This CDR3 reads CASSQDRGGYEQYF. The CDR3, as DNA: TGCGCCAGCAGCCAAGATCGCGGGGGGTACGAGCAGTACTTC.

The J gene is TRBJ2-3, the V gene TRBV4-2; a weak D match, TRBD2 (7 bases). Germline V gives CDR1 LGHNA, CDR2 YNFKEQ. V lost 0 bases to trimming and J lost 3 bases, with 16 bases between them. This CDR3 has 17 amino acids. The CDR3: CASSQEAPGGRTDTQYF. The CDR3 DNA follows: TGTGCCAGCAGCCAAGAAGCTCCGGGGGGCCGGACAGATACGCAGTATTTT.

The chain recombines TRBV6-6 with TRBJ2-3; D not certain. This CDR3 is 12 amino acids long. The germline V and J ends were trimmed by 2 bases and 10 bases, with 10 bases remaining between them. Germline-derived CDR1 and CDR2 are MNHNY and SVGAGI (reference sequence). The CDR3 loop is CASSYDLASQYF. CDR3 coding DNA: TGTGCCAGCAGTTACGATCTGGCCTCGCAGTATTTT.

V usage is TRBV11-2 and J usage is TRBJ2-3; D not certain. Germline CDR1 SGHAT, CDR2 FQNNGV. Trimming left V 4 bases short and J 6 bases short, with 11 bases between. CDR3 size: 13 residues. The CDR3 here is CASSSLAGDTQYF. The CDR3 bases are TGTGCCAGCAGCTCGTTAGCAGGCGATACGCAGTATTTT.

The gene calls are TRBV30 and TRBJ2-1; no reliable D call. In germline, CDR1 is GTSNPN, CDR2 SVGIG (reference sequence). Trimming shortened V by 1 base and J by 7 bases, and 23 bases separated the two germline ends. The CDR3 runs to 17 residues. In DNA, the CDR3 is TGTGCCTGGAGTGGAGTTATCGGTACCATCCCCGGGAATGAGCAGTTCTTC. Translated, it gives CAWSGVIGTIPGNEQFF.

The chain employs TRBV27 and TRBJ1-5; D is ambiguous. The V gene's germline CDR1 is MNHEY and CDR2 SMNVEV (reference sequence). This CDR3 comprises 13 residues. V lost 8 bases to trimming and J lost 3 bases, with 11 bases between them. This chain's CDR3 is CASRANNNQPQHF. The CDR3 bases are TGTGCCAGCCGGGCCAACAACAATCAGCCCCAGCATTTT.

The chain employs TRBV27 and TRBJ2-7, with 13 nucleotides matching TRBD2. The CDR3 extends over 19 amino acids. Per the germline V gene, CDR1 is MNHEY and CDR2 is SMNVEV (reference sequence). With V trimmed by 2 bases and J by 0 bases, 10 bases remained unmatched. CDR3 amino acids: CASSLIGTSGALISYEQYF. The CDR3 nucleotides are TGTGCCAGCAGTTTAATTGGGACTAGCGGGGCCCTTATCTCCTACGAGCAGTACTTC.

V and J are TRBV6-5 and TRBJ2-7; 10 bases fit TRBD1. CDR1 is MNHEY, CDR2 SVGAGI, per germline. CDR3 size: 14 residues. J lost 6 bases, V lost 5 bases, and 7 bases had no gene match. DNA of the CDR3: TGTGCCAGCAGTCATGACAGGGGGCAGGGCGAGCAGTACTTC. Encoded protein: CASSHDRGQGEQYF.

The V call is TRBV20-1, the J call TRBJ1-3; D not resolved. Trimming took off 5 bases at V and 0 bases at J, with 11 bases between the two ends. CDR1 is DFQATT, CDR2 SNEGSKA, per germline (reference sequence). CDR3 length: 14 amino acids. CDR3 nucleotides: TGCAGTGCTCCCCCCTTCGGCTCTGGAAACACCATATATTTT. This sequence encodes CSAPPFGSGNTIYF.

The gene calls are TRBV30 and TRBJ1-1, with D possibly matching TRBD1 (5 bases). The CDR3 has 12 amino acids. Per germline, CDR1 GTSNPN and CDR2 SVGIG (reference sequence). V was shortened by 3 bases and J by 3 bases, with 8 bases between the two germline ends. CDR3 in amino acids: CAWRQGYTEAFF. CDR3 bases: TGTGCCTGGAGGCAGGGATACACTGAAGCTTTCTTT.

The rearrangement links TRBV19 to TRBJ2-7; D is perhaps TRBD1 or TRBD2 (5 bases each). CDR1 and CDR2 from the germline V gene are LNHDA and SQIVND (reference sequence). V dropped 8 bases and J dropped 2 bases, with 10 bases sitting between them. CDR3 length equals 12 residues. CDR3: CASGWGTYEQYF. CDR3 in DNA: TGTGCCAGTGGATGGGGGACCTACGAGCAGTACTTC.

This clonotype was counted a few times. J is TRBJ1-2 and V is TRBV11-2; D perhaps matches TRBD1 (6 bases). The V gene lost 3 bases and the J gene lost 7 bases, with 12 bases spanning the gap. The CDR3 has 13 residues. CDR1 SGHAT and CDR2 FQNNGV come from the germline V gene. CDR3 in DNA: TGTGCCAGCAGCTTCCCCAACAGGGCTGGCTACACCTTC. Its translation is CASSFPNRAGYTF.

The chain recombines TRBV7-9 with TRBJ2-2; 7 nucleotides align to TRBD1. CDR1 is SEHNR and CDR2 is FQNEAQ in the germline V gene (reference sequence). V shed 7 bases and J 5 bases; nucleotides not matched to a gene: 4. This CDR3 comprises 13 residues. CDR3 sequence reads: CASNRGETGELFF. Written as DNA, the CDR3 is TGTGCCAGCAACAGGGGCGAAACCGGGGAGCTGTTTTTT.

V gene TRBV13 combines with J gene TRBJ2-3; D assignment may be TRBD1 or TRBD2 (5 bases each). This CDR3 comprises 14 residues. Trimming left V 2 bases short and J 5 bases short, with 11 bases between. Germline V gene data show CDR1 as PRHDT and CDR2 as FYEKMQ (reference sequence). The CDR3 nucleotides are TGTGCCAGCAGCTTAAGGGACGTCGTAGATACGCAGTATTTT. Its translation is CASSLRDVVDTQYF.